A selection of T cell receptor beta chains follows, all from one sample in a study of blood T cells in healthy people across ages. TCRdb re-analysed the 5' RACE reads in MiXCR, keeping a single row per CDR3 protein. This repertoire shows approximately 290,000 distinct CDR3 sequences, around 30% found once; its top ten account for 25% to 30%. Sequencing used blood. The receptor source for this set is a woman in her 70s in good health. Each CDR3 is given with its conserved first and last residue. Each record gives: CDR3 DNA, CDR3 protein, clone size, J gene, D gene, V gene. A D gene is named only where the DNA matches it firmly. Size tells how often a clone was seen (once, few, many) or the class of an expanded clone, and some rows leave it out.

DNA: TGTGCCAGCAGCCAAGATAGCAGGATTCTATTGAACACTGAAGCTTTCTTT; CDR3: CASSQDSRILLNTEAFF; size: NA; J: TRBJ1-1; D: NA; V: TRBV3-1
DNA: TGTGCCAGCAGCCGGGACACCGTGGTTGGCTACACCTTC; CDR3: CASSRDTVVGYTF; size: many; J: TRBJ1-2; D: NA; V: TRBV6-6
DNA: TGTGCCAGCAGCCGACAGCTAACCGGGGAGCTGTTTTTT; CDR3: CASSRQLTGELFF; size: few; J: TRBJ2-2; D: NA; V: TRBV7-3
DNA: TGTGCCAGCACCTCCCCGGGGTCTAGCGGAACCTGGAGTGAGCAGTTCTTC; CDR3: CASTSPGSSGTWSEQFF; size: many; J: TRBJ2-1; D: TRBD2; V: TRBV28
DNA: TGTGCCACCAGTGCCAGTGCGGGGGGTGATCAGCCCCAGCATTTT; CDR3: CATSASAGGDQPQHF; size: few; J: TRBJ1-5; D: NA; V: TRBV24-1
DNA: TGTGCCAGCAGCCCAGCGGGAGGGCGGACAGATACGCAGTATTTT; CDR3: CASSPAGGRTDTQYF; size: few; J: TRBJ2-3; D: TRBD2; V: TRBV14
DNA: TGTGCCAGCAGTCCAGGACAGGGGTATTGGGATACGCAGTATTTT; CDR3: CASSPGQGYWDTQYF; size: NA; J: TRBJ2-3; D: TRBD1; V: TRBV28
DNA: TGTGCCACCCAGGGGTACCAAGAGACCCAGTACTTC; CDR3: CATQGYQETQYF; size: NA; J: TRBJ2-5; D: NA; V: TRBV2
DNA: TGCGCCAGCAGCTTACAGGGGGAGTGGGAGACCCAGTACTTC; CDR3: CASSLQGEWETQYF; size: NA; J: TRBJ2-5; D: TRBD1; V: TRBV5-1
DNA: TGCAGTGCCATAGAGACAGGGGCTGAAAAACTGTTTTTT; CDR3: CSAIETGAEKLFF; size: NA; J: TRBJ1-4; D: TRBD1; V: TRBV20-1
DNA: TGTGCCAGCAGTTTGGTGAAGGGTGGGAGTCTGTTTTTT; CDR3: CASSLVKGGSLFF; size: few; J: TRBJ1-4; D: NA; V: TRBV12-3/TRBV12-4
DNA: TGTGCCAGCTGCATTTCAGCCCTCACCGGGGAGCTGTTTTTT; CDR3: CASCISALTGELFF; size: few; J: TRBJ2-2; D: NA; V: TRBV7-3
DNA: TGCAGTGCTAGAGATCGCAGGGGCAGTTCACCCCTCCACTTT; CDR3: CSARDRRGSSPLHF; size: NA; J: TRBJ1-6; D: NA; V: TRBV20-1
DNA: TGCGCCAGCAGCTTGACGGTGACCTACGAGCAGTACTTC; CDR3: CASSLTVTYEQYF; size: few; J: TRBJ2-7; D: NA; V: TRBV5-1
DNA: TGCAGCGTTGAAGTTAGCGGAATCAATGAGCAGTTCTTC; CDR3: CSVEVSGINEQFF; size: few; J: TRBJ2-1; D: NA; V: TRBV29-1
DNA: TGTGCCAGTAGCAGAGATAGCTTTGCCGGGAATGAGCAGTTCTTC; CDR3: CASSRDSFAGNEQFF; size: NA; J: TRBJ2-1; D: NA; V: TRBV19
DNA: TGTGCCAGCAGAACGACAGGGCTTACTAATGAAAAACTGTTTTTT; CDR3: CASRTTGLTNEKLFF; size: NA; J: TRBJ1-4; D: TRBD1; V: TRBV27
DNA: TGTGCCAGCAGTTACTGGGACAGCGGCTCCTACGAGCAGTACTTC; CDR3: CASSYWDSGSYEQYF; size: few; J: TRBJ2-7; D: TRBD1; V: TRBV5-6
DNA: TGCAGCGTTGTGGGGGAGAATGAGCAGTTCTTC; CDR3: CSVVGENEQFF; size: NA; J: TRBJ2-1; D: NA; V: TRBV29-1
DNA: TGTGCCAGCTCACCACGCAGACAGGCCTCCTACGAGCAGTACTTC; CDR3: CASSPRRQASYEQYF; size: few; J: TRBJ2-7; D: NA; V: TRBV18
DNA: TGTGCCAGCAGTTACACCGGGGCCTCCTACAATGAGCAGTTCTTC; CDR3: CASSYTGASYNEQFF; size: NA; J: TRBJ2-1; D: NA; V: TRBV6-2/TRBV6-3
DNA: TGCGCCAGCAGCCAAGAATTGCGGGGGGTTCAAGAGACCCAGTACTTC; CDR3: CASSQELRGVQETQYF; size: NA; J: TRBJ2-5; D: TRBD2; V: TRBV4-1
DNA: TGTGCCAGCAGTTTTCTAGCGGGGCCCTACGAGCAGTACTTC; CDR3: CASSFLAGPYEQYF; size: few; J: TRBJ2-7; D: TRBD2; V: TRBV27
DNA: TGCAGTGCCGCCACCGTTAAGTTGGGGCCACGATACTTC; CDR3: CSAATVKLGPRYF; size: NA; J: TRBJ2-5; D: NA; V: TRBV20-1
DNA: TGTGCCAGCAGTTTACCCAGACAGGGCGGAAGAAATTCACCCCTCCACTTT; CDR3: CASSLPRQGGRNSPLHF; size: NA; J: TRBJ1-6; D: TRBD1; V: TRBV28
DNA: TGTGCCACCAGCAGTCCCCTTGGACTAGCGGGAGATAGGGGAGAGACCCAGTACTTC; CDR3: CATSSPLGLAGDRGETQYF; size: few; J: TRBJ2-5; D: TRBD2; V: TRBV15
DNA: TGTGCCAGTTTGGAGGAGGGTTTCAATGAGCAGTTCTTC; CDR3: CASLEEGFNEQFF; size: few; J: TRBJ2-1; D: NA; V: TRBV28
DNA: TGTGCCAGCTCACGGGGACAGGGATCCGAGACCCAGTACTTC; CDR3: CASSRGQGSETQYF; size: few; J: TRBJ2-5; D: TRBD1; V: TRBV18
DNA: TGTGCCAGCGAGAAACAGGTGCAAAATACGCAGTATTTT; CDR3: CASEKQVQNTQYF; size: NA; J: TRBJ2-3; D: NA; V: TRBV28
DNA: TGCAGTGCTAGAGGACAAAGCACAGATACGCAGTATTTT; CDR3: CSARGQSTDTQYF; size: NA; J: TRBJ2-3; D: NA; V: TRBV20-1
DNA: TGTGCCAGCAGTTCCCCGGGACAGGGGCCCACCGGGGAGCTGTTTTTT; CDR3: CASSSPGQGPTGELFF; size: NA; J: TRBJ2-2; D: TRBD1; V: TRBV6-2/TRBV6-3
DNA: TGTGCCAGCAGCGGACGTAGGGACAATGAGCAGTTCTTC; CDR3: CASSGRRDNEQFF; size: once; J: TRBJ2-1; D: NA; V: TRBV9
DNA: TGCGCCAGCAGCTCGACAGTCGACAACACTGAAGCTTTCTTT; CDR3: CASSSTVDNTEAFF; size: few; J: TRBJ1-1; D: NA; V: TRBV5-1
DNA: TGCGGCGTTGATACAGATACGCAGTATTTT; CDR3: CGVDTDTQYF; size: NA; J: TRBJ2-3; D: NA; V: TRBV29-1
DNA: TGTGCCAGCATGTCTCGAGGGAATCGAGATACGCAGTATTTT; CDR3: CASMSRGNRDTQYF; size: NA; J: TRBJ2-3; D: NA; V: TRBV4-2
DNA: TGTGCCACCAGCATTCCTCCTCGGAATGAGCAGTTCTTC; CDR3: CATSIPPRNEQFF; size: NA; J: TRBJ2-1; D: NA; V: TRBV15
DNA: TGTGCCGGCGCAGCGGGAGGGCCCTACTACGAGCAGTACTTC; CDR3: CAGAAGGPYYEQYF; size: few; J: TRBJ2-7; D: TRBD2; V: TRBV6-6
DNA: TGTGCCAGCAGCTCATCCGGGGGCTCCGAAAACATTCAGTACTTC; CDR3: CASSSSGGSENIQYF; size: NA; J: TRBJ2-4; D: NA; V: TRBV7-9
DNA: TGTGCCACCAGTGATCAACTAGCGGAGCAGTTCTTC; CDR3: CATSDQLAEQFF; size: NA; J: TRBJ2-1; D: TRBD2; V: TRBV24-1
DNA: TGTGCCAGCTCACCTGACAGGGGAGCTGAGGGCTACACCTTC; CDR3: CASSPDRGAEGYTF; size: NA; J: TRBJ1-2; D: TRBD1; V: TRBV18
DNA: TGTGCCAGCAGTTTAATAGCCGGATTTGCGGGAGGGCAAGAGACCCAGTACTTC; CDR3: CASSLIAGFAGGQETQYF; size: many; J: TRBJ2-5; D: TRBD2; V: TRBV28
DNA: TGCAGTGCTAGAGATCGTAGAAGGTTGAACACTGAAGCTTTCTTT; CDR3: CSARDRRRLNTEAFF; size: NA; J: TRBJ1-1; D: NA; V: TRBV20-1
DNA: TGTGCCAGCAGCCCTTCTAGACAGAACACCGGGGAGCTGTTTTTT; CDR3: CASSPSRQNTGELFF; size: few; J: TRBJ2-2; D: NA; V: TRBV28
DNA: TGCAGTGCTAGGGGGACTAGCGGGATCCGGACCTACAATGAGCAGTTCTTC; CDR3: CSARGTSGIRTYNEQFF; size: once; J: TRBJ2-1; D: TRBD2; V: TRBV20-1
DNA: TGTGCCAGCAGCCCTGTTACTACCTCAGGAGAGACCCAGTACTTC; CDR3: CASSPVTTSGETQYF; size: many; J: TRBJ2-5; D: NA; V: TRBV4-2
DNA: TGTGCCAGCAGCTTAAGGCCGGGGGTCCCCCCTACTAATGAAAAACTGTTTTTT; CDR3: CASSLRPGVPPTNEKLFF; size: NA; J: TRBJ1-4; D: NA; V: TRBV7-2
DNA: TGTGCCAGCAGCACACGGACTTTCCAAGAGACCCAGTACTTC; CDR3: CASSTRTFQETQYF; size: few; J: TRBJ2-5; D: NA; V: TRBV6-2/TRBV6-3
DNA: TGTGCCAGCAGCTCTAGCGGGAGAAGCACAGATACGCAGTATTTT; CDR3: CASSSSGRSTDTQYF; size: few; J: TRBJ2-3; D: TRBD2; V: TRBV7-3
DNA: TGCGCCAGCAGCTCGGCTTCCACCGGGGAGCTGTTTTTT; CDR3: CASSSASTGELFF; size: few; J: TRBJ2-2; D: NA; V: TRBV5-1
DNA: TGTGCCAGCAGTTTAGGAGCTCAGCCCCAGCATTTT; CDR3: CASSLGAQPQHF; size: few; J: TRBJ1-5; D: NA; V: TRBV28
DNA: TGTGCCAGCAGAACAGGCAACGTTAATTCACCCCTCCACTTT; CDR3: CASRTGNVNSPLHF; size: NA; J: TRBJ1-6; D: NA; V: TRBV27
DNA: TGCAGCGTTGCCTCCGAGCAGTTCTTC; CDR3: CSVASEQFF; size: NA; J: TRBJ2-1; D: NA; V: TRBV29-1
DNA: TGTGCCAGCAGCTTAGGGGCAGCAGATACGCAGTATTTT; CDR3: CASSLGAADTQYF; size: many; J: TRBJ2-3; D: NA; V: TRBV7-2
DNA: TGCGCCAGCAGCTTGGGGGGCTTGACCTACAATGAGCAGTTCTTC; CDR3: CASSLGGLTYNEQFF; size: few; J: TRBJ2-1; D: NA; V: TRBV5-1
DNA: TGCGCCAGCAGCCAGGGACTCCTTGGCGCCTACGAGCAGTACTTC; CDR3: CASSQGLLGAYEQYF; size: NA; J: TRBJ2-7; D: NA; V: TRBV14
DNA: TGTGCCAGCAGTCAGCTTTCGTACAGGTCCGTACAAGCTTTCTTT; CDR3: CASSQLSYRSVQAFF; size: few; J: TRBJ1-1; D: NA; V: TRBV28
DNA: TGTGCCAGCAGCGTAGAAGGGAGTGGGGAAAAACTGTTTTTT; CDR3: CASSVEGSGEKLFF; size: NA; J: TRBJ1-4; D: NA; V: TRBV9
DNA: TGTGCCAGCAGTACCCCTGGGAGAGGTGAAGCTTTCTTT; CDR3: CASSTPGRGEAFF; size: NA; J: TRBJ1-1; D: NA; V: TRBV28
DNA: TGCAGCACCAAGGGAGGGGAGGATACGCAGTATTTT; CDR3: CSTKGGEDTQYF; size: many; J: TRBJ2-3; D: TRBD2; V: TRBV29-1